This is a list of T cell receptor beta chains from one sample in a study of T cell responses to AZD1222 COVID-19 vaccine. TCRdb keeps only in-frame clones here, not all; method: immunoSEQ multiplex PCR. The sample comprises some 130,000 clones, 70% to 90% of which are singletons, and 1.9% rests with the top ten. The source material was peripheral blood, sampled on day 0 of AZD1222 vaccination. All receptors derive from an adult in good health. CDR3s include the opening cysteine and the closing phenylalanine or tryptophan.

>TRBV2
CASSGWTYEQYF
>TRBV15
CATSRPPGGTDTQYF
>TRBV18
CASSLQGGDQPQHF
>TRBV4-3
CASSQEAPGQGVGGYTF
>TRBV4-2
CASSRRQQGSRTSGISYEQYF
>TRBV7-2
CASSSVVGSMRYQETQYF
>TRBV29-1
CSVDYRSEAFF
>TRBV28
CASEVPGRKNTEAFF
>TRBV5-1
CASSFDSGSSEQYF
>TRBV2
CATKHSTDTQYF
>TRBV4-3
CASSQDSDYTEAFF
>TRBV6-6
CASSSHDMSYEQYF
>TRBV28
CASSHSGTGIYEQYF
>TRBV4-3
CASSQDSGSNYGYTF
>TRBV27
CASSPWTGDYEQYF
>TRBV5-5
CASSLAVGQAVAGYTF
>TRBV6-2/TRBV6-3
CASSYSRGGTGELFF
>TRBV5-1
CASSPTINTEAFF
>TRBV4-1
CASSQGLRPYEQYF
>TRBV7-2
CTSSLGRALNTEAFF
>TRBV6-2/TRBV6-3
CASSRGQGAAEAFF
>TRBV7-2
CASSFLARQTYEQYF
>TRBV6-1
CASSDGQGTGQPQHF
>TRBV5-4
CASSFRLTRAGLAGNEQYF
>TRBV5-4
CASSPPPQGSTEAFF
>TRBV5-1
CASSLGQGTPNEQFF
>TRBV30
CAWSVLGNEQFF
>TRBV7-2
CASSLEHRNTEAFF
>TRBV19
CASSTGQGMQYF
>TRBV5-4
CASSPGTSGYNEQFF
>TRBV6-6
CASSWTGGTSEAFF
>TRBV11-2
CASSFKGARQPQHF
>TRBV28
CASRQQGTTEAFF
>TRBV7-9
CASSLPSGSTDTQYF
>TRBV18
CASSPYGGNENTIYF
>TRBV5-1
CASSLFSNQPQHF
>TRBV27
CASRRQGYNSPLHF
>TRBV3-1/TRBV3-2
CASSQTGTSGREEDTQYF
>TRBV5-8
CASSLVLGGLGEAFF
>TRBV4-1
CASSQIDMGFTGANVLTF
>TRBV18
CASSPGQGPEAFF
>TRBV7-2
CASSLDRVRTVSSGNTIYF
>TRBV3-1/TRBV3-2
CASGEGQISYEQYF